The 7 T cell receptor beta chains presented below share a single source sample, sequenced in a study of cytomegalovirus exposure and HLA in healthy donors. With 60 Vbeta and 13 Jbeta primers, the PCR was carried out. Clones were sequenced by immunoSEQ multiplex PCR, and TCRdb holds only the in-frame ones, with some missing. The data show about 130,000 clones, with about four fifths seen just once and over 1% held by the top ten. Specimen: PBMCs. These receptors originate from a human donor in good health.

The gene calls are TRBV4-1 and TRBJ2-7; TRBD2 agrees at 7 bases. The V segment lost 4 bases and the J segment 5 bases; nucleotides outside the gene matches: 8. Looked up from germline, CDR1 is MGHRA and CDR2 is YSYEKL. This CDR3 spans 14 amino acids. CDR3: CASSPNRGGDEQYF. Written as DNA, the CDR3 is TGCGCCAGCAGCCCGAATAGGGGAGGGGACGAGCAGTACTTC.

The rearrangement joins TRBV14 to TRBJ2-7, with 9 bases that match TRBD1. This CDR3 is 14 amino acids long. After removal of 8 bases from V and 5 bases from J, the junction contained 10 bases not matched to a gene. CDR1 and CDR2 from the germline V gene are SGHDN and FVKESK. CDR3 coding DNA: TGTGCCAGCCCAAAAGGGACAGGGATAGACGAGCAGTACTTC. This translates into CASPKGTGIDEQYF.

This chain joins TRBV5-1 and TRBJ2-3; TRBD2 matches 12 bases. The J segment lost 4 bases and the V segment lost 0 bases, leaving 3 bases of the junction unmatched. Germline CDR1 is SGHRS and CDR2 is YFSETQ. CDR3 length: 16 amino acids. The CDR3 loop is CASSLGLAGVADTQYF. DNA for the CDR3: TGCGCCAGCAGCTTGGGACTAGCGGGGGTCGCAGATACGCAGTATTTT. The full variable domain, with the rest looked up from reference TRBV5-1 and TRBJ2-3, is KAGVTQTPRYLIKTRGQQVTLSCSPISGHRSVSWYQQTPGQGLQFLFEYFSETQRNKGNFPGRFSGRQFSNSRSEMNVSTLELGDSALYLCASSLGLAGVADTQYFGPGTRLTVL.

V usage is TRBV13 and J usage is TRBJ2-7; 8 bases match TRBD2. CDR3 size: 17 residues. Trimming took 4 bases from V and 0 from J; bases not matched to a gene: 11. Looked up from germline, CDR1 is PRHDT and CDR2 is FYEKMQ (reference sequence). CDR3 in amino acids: CASSSLAGGIFSYEQYF. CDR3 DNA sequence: TGTGCCAGCAGCTCCCTGGCGGGGGGCATCTTCTCCTACGAGCAGTACTTC.

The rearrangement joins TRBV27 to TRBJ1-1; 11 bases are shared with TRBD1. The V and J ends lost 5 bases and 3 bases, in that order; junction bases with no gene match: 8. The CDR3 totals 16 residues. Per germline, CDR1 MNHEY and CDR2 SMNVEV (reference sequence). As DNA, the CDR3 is TGTGCCAGCAGTACACCGGGACAGGGGGTATACACTGAAGCTTTCTTT. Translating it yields CASSTPGQGVYTEAFF.

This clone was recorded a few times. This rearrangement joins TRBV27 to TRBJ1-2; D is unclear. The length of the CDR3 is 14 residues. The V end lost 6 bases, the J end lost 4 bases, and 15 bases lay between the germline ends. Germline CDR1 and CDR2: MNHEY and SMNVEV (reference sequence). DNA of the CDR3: TGTGCCAGCAGAAGACACACAAGCCCCTATGGCTACACCTTC. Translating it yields CASRRHTSPYGYTF.

CDR3 residues: CASSEPGRDTQYF. Written as DNA, the CDR3 is TGCGCCAGCAGTGAGCCGGGGAGGGATACGCAGTATTTT. The J gene is TRBJ2-3, the V gene TRBV10-1, with D perhaps matching TRBD2 (6 bases). The germline gives CDR1 WNHNN, CDR2 SYGVQD (reference sequence). The V and J ends lost 2 bases and 6 bases respectively, with 9 bases between them. This CDR3 has 13 amino acids.